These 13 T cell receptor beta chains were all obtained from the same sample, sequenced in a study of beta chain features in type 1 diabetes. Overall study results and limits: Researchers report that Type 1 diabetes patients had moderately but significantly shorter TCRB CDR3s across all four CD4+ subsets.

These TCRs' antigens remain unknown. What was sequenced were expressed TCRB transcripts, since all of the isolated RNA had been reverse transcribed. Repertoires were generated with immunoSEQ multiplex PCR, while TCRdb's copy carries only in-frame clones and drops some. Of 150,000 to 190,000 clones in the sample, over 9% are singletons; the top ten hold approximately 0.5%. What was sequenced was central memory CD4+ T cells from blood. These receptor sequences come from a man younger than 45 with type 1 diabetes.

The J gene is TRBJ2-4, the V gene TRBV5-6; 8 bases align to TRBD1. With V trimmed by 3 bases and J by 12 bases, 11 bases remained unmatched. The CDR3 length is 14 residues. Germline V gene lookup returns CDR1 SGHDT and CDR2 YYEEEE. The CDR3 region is CASSYRDRRASQYF. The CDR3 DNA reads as TGTGCCAGCAGCTACCGGGACAGGAGGGCTAGTCAGTACTTC.

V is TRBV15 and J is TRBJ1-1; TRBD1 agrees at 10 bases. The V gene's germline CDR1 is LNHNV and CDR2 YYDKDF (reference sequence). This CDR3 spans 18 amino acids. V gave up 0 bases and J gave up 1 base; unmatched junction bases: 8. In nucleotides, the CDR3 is TGTGCCACCAGCAGAGATTTGGGGACAGGGGTTACGAACACTGAAGCTTTCTTT. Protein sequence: CATSRDLGTGVTNTEAFF.

The CDR3 protein is CASSLGLSSDTQYF. The CDR3 DNA reads as TGCGCCAGCAGCTTGGGACTGTCCTCAGATACGCAGTATTTT. The genes are TRBV5-1 and TRBJ2-3; no reliable D call. V was clipped by 0 bases and J by 4 bases, with 9 bases between them. This CDR3 comprises 14 residues. The germline V gene has CDR1 SGHRS and CDR2 YFSETQ.

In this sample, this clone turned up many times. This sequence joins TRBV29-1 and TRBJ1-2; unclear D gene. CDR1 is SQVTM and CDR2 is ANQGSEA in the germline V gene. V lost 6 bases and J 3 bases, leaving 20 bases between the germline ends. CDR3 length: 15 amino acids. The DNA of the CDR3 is TGCAGCGTCCATGGCCGTACTAAGACCGACTATGGCTACACCTTC. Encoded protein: CSVHGRTKTDYGYTF.

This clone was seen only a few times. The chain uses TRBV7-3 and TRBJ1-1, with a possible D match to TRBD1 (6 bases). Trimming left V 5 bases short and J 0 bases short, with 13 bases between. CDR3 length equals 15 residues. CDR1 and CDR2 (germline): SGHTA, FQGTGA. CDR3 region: CASSPEGGMNTEAFF. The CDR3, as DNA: TGTGCCAGCAGCCCCGAGGGGGGGATGAACACTGAAGCTTTCTTT.

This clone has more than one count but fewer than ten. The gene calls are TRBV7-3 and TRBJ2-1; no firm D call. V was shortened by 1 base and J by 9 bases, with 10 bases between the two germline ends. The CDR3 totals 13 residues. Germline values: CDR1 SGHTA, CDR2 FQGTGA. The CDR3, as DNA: TGTGCCAGCAGCTTAAACCGCGAGAGTGAGCAGTTCTTC. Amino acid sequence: CASSLNRESEQFF.

The CDR3 nucleotides are TGTGCCACCAGAGGGGGACTAGCGGGAGTTACGTACTTC. Residues: CATRGGLAGVTYF. This chain uses TRBV28 with TRBJ2-7, with 14 nucleotides matching TRBD2. Germline CDR1 and CDR2: MDHEN and SYDVKM. This CDR3 region has 13 residues. Trimming cost V 10 bases and J 12 bases; bases outside gene matches: 11.

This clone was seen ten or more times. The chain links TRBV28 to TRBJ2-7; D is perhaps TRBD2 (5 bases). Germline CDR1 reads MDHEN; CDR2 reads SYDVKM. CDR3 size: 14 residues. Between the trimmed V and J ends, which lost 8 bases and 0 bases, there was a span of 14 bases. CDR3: CASGPGSTSYEQYF. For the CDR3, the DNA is TGTGCCAGCGGGCCGGGATCTACCTCCTACGAGCAGTACTTC.

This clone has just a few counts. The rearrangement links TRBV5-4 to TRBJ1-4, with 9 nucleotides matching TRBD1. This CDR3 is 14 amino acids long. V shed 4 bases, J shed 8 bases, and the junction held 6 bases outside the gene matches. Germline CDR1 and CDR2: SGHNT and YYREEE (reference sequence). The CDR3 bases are TGTGCCAGCAGCCAACAGGGGGCAGAAGAAAAACTGTTTTTT. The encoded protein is CASSQQGAEEKLFF. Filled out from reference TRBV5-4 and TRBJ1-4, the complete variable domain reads ETGVTQSPTHLIKTRGQQVTLRCSSQSGHNTVSWYQQALGQGPQFIFQYYREEENGRGNFPPRFSGLQFPNYSSELNVNALELDDSALYLCASSQQGAEEKLFFGSGTQLSVL.

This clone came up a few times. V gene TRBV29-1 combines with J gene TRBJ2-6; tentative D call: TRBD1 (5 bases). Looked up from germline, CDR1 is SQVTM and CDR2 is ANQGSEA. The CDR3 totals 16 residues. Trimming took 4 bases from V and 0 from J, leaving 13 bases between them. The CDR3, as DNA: TGCAGCGTTGGGGGCAGCCCTAGCTCTGGGGCCAACGTCCTGACTTTC. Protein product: CSVGGSPSSGANVLTF.

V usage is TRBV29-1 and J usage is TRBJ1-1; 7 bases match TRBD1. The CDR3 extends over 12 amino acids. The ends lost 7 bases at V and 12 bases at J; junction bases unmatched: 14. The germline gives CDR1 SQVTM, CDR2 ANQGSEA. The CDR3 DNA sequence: TGCAGCGCCCACCAAGACAGGGCTCTGTCTTTCTTT. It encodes CSAHQDRALSFF. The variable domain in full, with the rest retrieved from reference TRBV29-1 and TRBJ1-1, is SAVISQKPSRDICQRGTSLTIQCQVDSQVTMMFWYRQQPGQSLTLIATANQGSEATYESGFVIDKFPISRPNLTFSTLTVSNMSPEDSSIYLCSAHQDRALSFFGQGTRLTVV.

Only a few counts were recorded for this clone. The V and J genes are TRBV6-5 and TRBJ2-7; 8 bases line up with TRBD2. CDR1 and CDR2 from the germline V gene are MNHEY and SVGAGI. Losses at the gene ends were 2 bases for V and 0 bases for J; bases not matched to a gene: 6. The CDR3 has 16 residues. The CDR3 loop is CASSYGVAGSSYEQYF. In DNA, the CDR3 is TGTGCCAGCAGTTACGGGGTAGCGGGAAGCTCCTACGAGCAGTACTTC.

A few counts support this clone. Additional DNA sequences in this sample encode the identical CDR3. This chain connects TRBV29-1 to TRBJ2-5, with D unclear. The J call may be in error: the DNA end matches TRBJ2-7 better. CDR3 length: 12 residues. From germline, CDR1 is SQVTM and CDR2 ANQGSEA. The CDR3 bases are TGCAGCGTTGAGGGCAGCTCCTACGAGCAGTACTTC. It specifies CSVEGSSYEQYF.